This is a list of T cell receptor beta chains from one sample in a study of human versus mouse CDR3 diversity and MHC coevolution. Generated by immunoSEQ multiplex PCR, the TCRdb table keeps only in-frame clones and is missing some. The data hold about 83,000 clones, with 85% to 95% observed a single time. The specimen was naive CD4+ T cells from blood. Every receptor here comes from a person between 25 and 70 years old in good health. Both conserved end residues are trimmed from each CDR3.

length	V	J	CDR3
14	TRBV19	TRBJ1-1	ASWAPGQLMNTEAF
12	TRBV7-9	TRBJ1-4	ASSPNSFNEKLF
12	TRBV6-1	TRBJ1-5	ASNPPPGNQPQH
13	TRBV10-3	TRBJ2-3	AISLERGSTDTQY
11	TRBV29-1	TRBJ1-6	SVSESYNSPLH
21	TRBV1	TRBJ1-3	TSSPRAHGTSGRKKRSGNTIY
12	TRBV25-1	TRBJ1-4	ASSVPGSNEKLF
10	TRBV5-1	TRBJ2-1	ASSLDSNEQF
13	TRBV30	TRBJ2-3	AWSVDSQLPDTQY
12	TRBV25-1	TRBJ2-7	ASSVPGKSYEQY
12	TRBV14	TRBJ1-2	ASRPLQGSYGYT
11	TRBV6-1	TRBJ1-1	ASSESAGRGAF
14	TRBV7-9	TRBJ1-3	ASSSGDGLRGNTIY
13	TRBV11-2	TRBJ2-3	ASSLIAGSTDTQY
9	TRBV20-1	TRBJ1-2	SAKNRDGYT
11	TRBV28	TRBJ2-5	ASSLTRGGTQY
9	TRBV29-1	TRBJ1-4	SVLGGEKLF
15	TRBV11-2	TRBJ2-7	ASSSTSSRGGTYEQY
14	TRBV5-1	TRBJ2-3	ASSLEPAGVADTQY
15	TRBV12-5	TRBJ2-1	ASGLVQRDRTNNEQF
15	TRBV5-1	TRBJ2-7	ASSPGLAGGDGYEQY
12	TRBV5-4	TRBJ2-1	ASSLEFASDEQF
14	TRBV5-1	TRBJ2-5	ASSRTISGTGETQY
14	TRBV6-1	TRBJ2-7	ASGGTRRFGSYEQY
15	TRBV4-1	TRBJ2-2	ASSQDRLAGGPGELF
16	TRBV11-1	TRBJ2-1	ASSLQGPGTSRYNEQF
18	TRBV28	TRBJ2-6	ASSLTYTGQPRSGANVLT
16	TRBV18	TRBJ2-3	ASSPRASGSVATDTQY
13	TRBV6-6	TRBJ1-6	ASSYGSQGDSPLH
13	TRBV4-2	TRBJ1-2	ASSRPGQGSHGYT
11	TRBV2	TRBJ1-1	ASRSGRNTEAF
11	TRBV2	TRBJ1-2	ASSGQTNYGYT
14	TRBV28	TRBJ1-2	ASRPERGTGDYGYT
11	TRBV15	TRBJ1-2	ATDYDRMYGYT
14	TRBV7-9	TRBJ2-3	ASIPGGRVLADTQY
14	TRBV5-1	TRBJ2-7	ASSIGSLPPKGEQY
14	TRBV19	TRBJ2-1	ASSIDYGVPYNEQF
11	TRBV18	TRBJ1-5	ASSPGGNQPQH
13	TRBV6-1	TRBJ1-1	ASTTPDRTNTEAF
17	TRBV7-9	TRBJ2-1	ASSLDGLLAGGYGDEQF